The 30 T cell receptor beta chains listed next were all sequenced from one sample in a study of blood T cell repertoires in COVID-19. Sequencing used immunoSEQ multiplex PCR; TCRdb keeps in-frame clones, though not all of them. Of roughly 170,000 clones listed, around nine tenths are singletons. Sequencing was performed on peripheral blood. These receptor sequences come from a woman in her 70s with COVID-19, enrolled during active disease.

This chain uses TRBV5-6 with TRBJ2-7; a weak D match, TRBD1 (7 bases). V was pared by 7 bases and J by 4 bases, with 21 bases between. The germline CDR1 and CDR2 sequences are SGHDT and YYEEEE. The CDR3 is 15 residues long. The CDR3, as DNA: TGTGCCAGCTGGACCCTCACAGGGGAGGTTTACGAGCAGTACTTC. This sequence encodes CASWTLTGEVYEQYF.

This clone came up once. This rearrangement joins TRBV25-1 to TRBJ1-4; 10 nucleotides agree with TRBD1. With V trimmed by 1 base and J by 8 bases, 4 bases remained unmatched. The CDR3 is 15 amino acids. Germline V gives CDR1 MGHDK, CDR2 SYGVNS. CDR3 sequence: CASSEWGTGEEKLFF. Written as DNA, the CDR3 is TGTGCCAGCAGTGAATGGGGGACAGGGGAGGAAAAACTGTTTTTT.

This clone has just a few counts. V is TRBV5-4 and J is TRBJ1-3; D remains unclear. The V end was cut by 4 bases, the J end by 0 bases, with 11 bases between. The CDR3 is 15 residues long. Germline lookup yields CDR1 SGHNT and CDR2 YYREEE (reference sequence). The chain's CDR3 is CASSPGGISGNTIYF. In DNA form, the CDR3 reads TGTGCCAGCAGCCCCGGAGGCATCTCTGGAAACACCATATATTTT.

This clone has a single count. The rearrangement uses TRBV19 and TRBJ2-7; 8 bases align to TRBD2. Germline CDR1 reads LNHDA; CDR2 reads SQIVND (reference sequence). The CDR3 spans 13 residues. V shed 10 bases and J 6 bases; nucleotides not matched to a gene: 11. The CDR3 is CANQQSGSLEQYF. For the CDR3, the DNA is TGTGCCAATCAACAAAGCGGGAGCCTCGAGCAGTACTTC.

This sequence joins TRBV4-2 and TRBJ1-1, with D perhaps TRBD1 (5 bases). CDR3 length equals 13 residues. V shed 1 base and J shed 4 bases, with 7 bases lying between them. Germline V gene lookup returns CDR1 LGHNA and CDR2 YNFKEQ. The CDR3 reads CASSQARATEAFF. The CDR3 nucleotides read TGTGCCAGCAGCCAAGCCAGGGCCACTGAAGCTTTCTTT.

The chain recombines TRBV6-1 with TRBJ1-3, with D tentatively TRBD1 (5 bases). The CDR3 has 15 amino acids. V lost 3 bases and J 8 bases, leaving 17 bases between the germline ends. CDR1 and CDR2 from the germline V gene are MNHNS and SASEGT. The CDR3: CASSESGREVDTIYF. CDR3 nucleotide sequence: TGTGCCAGCAGTGAGTCCGGCAGGGAGGTGGACACCATATATTTT.

The V gene is TRBV6-6, the J gene TRBJ2-3; tentatively, D is TRBD2 (6 bases). V was clipped by 2 bases and J by 0 bases, with 9 bases between them. CDR3 size: 15 residues. Germline lookup yields CDR1 MNHNY and CDR2 SVGAGI (reference sequence). In nucleotides, the CDR3 is TGTGCCAGCAGTTACCGCGGGATAAGCACAGATACGCAGTATTTT. It specifies CASSYRGISTDTQYF.

The rearrangement uses TRBV18 and TRBJ2-3; TRBD2 agrees at 8 bases. Germline V CDR1 and CDR2: KGHSH, LQKENI. This CDR3 region has 21 residues. The V gene end was trimmed by 3 bases and the J gene end by 0 bases; junction bases not matched to a gene: 20. CDR3 sequence reads: CASSPSHQTLTLAESTDTQYF. CDR3 bases: TGTGCCAGCTCACCGTCACACCAGACCTTAACACTAGCGGAGAGCACAGATACGCAGTATTTT. Together with reference TRBV18 and TRBJ2-3, the CDR3 gives the full variable domain: NAGVMQNPRHLVRRRGQEARLRCSPMKGHSHVYWYRQLPEEGLKFMVYLQKENIIDESGMPKERFSAEFPKEGPSILRIQQVVRGDSAAYFCASSPSHQTLTLAESTDTQYFGPGTRLTVL.

The V call is TRBV20-1, the J call TRBJ1-2; D is unresolved. The CDR3 is 14 amino acids. V lost 3 bases to trimming and J lost 5 bases, with 16 bases between them. The germline V gene encodes CDR1 DFQATT and CDR2 SNEGSKA (reference sequence). The CDR3 DNA sequence: TGCAGTGCTAGTTTACAGATTGGATTATATGGCTACACCTTC. It is translated as CSASLQIGLYGYTF.

The CDR3 is CASSSGTSGTDYF. DNA for the CDR3: TGTGCCAGCAGCTCGGGGACTAGCGGAACAGACTACTTC. V gene TRBV7-2 combines with J gene TRBJ2-7; 11 bases line up with TRBD2. J gave up 13 bases and V 4 bases, and 9 bases lay outside the gene matches. Germline V lookup: CDR1 SGHTA, CDR2 FQGNSA. The CDR3 spans 13 residues.

This clone was observed once. The chain joins TRBV6-5 to TRBJ2-7; 9 bases are shared with TRBD1. CDR1 and CDR2 from the germline V gene are MNHEY and SVGAGI. Losses at the gene ends were 4 bases for V and 4 bases for J; bases not matched to a gene: 8. The CDR3 sequence is 15 residues long. CDR3 residues: CASSSGTGFQYEQYF. CDR3 sequence (DNA): TGTGCCAGCAGTTCTGGGACAGGGTTTCAATACGAGCAGTACTTC.

This chain connects TRBV29-1 to TRBJ2-1; 7 bases match TRBD1. Germline V CDR1 and CDR2: SQVTM, ANQGSEA. V dropped 4 bases and J dropped 7; count of bases not matched to a gene: 4. The CDR3 spans 12 residues. DNA of the CDR3: TGCAGCGTTGGACAGGGAGAGAATGAGCAGTTCTTC. This translates into CSVGQGENEQFF.

This chain joins TRBV5-6 and TRBJ1-2, with a weak D call TRBD1 (6 bases). Germline V gives CDR1 SGHDT, CDR2 YYEEEE. Trimming pared 1 base from V and 8 bases from J, leaving 18 bases between. The CDR3 loop spans 15 amino acids. The CDR3 spells CASSLIGAGGRGYTF. The DNA for the CDR3 is TGTGCCAGCAGCTTGATCGGGGCCGGGGGGCGAGGCTACACCTTC. The variable domain in full, with the rest retrieved from reference TRBV5-6 and TRBJ1-2, is DAGVTQSPTHLIKTRGQQVTLRCSPKSGHDTVSWYQQALGQGPQFIFQYYEEEERQRGNFPDRFSGHQFPNYSSELNVNALLLGDSALYLCASSLIGAGGRGYTFGSGTRLTVV.

This chain joins TRBV6-5 and TRBJ2-3; D is possibly TRBD2 (6 bases). Trimming shortened V by 0 bases and J by 6 bases, and 13 bases separated the two germline ends. Germline CDR1 MNHEY, CDR2 SVGAGI. There are 15 residues in the CDR3. The CDR3 sequence is CASSYSLAAMDTQYF. As DNA, the CDR3 is TGTGCCAGCAGTTACTCACTAGCTGCGATGGATACGCAGTATTTT.

The J gene is TRBJ1-5, the V gene TRBV27, with 8 bases that match TRBD1. The V segment lost 3 bases and the J segment 9 bases; nucleotides outside the gene matches: 7. The germline V gene encodes CDR1 MNHEY and CDR2 SMNVEV (reference sequence). The CDR3 covers 14 residues. Written as DNA, the CDR3 is TGTGCCAGCAGTTTGAGACAGGGGATCTGGCCCCAGCATTTT. This gives the protein CASSLRQGIWPQHF.

The chain links TRBV2 to TRBJ1-5; the D gene is possibly TRBD1 (5 bases). This CDR3 region has 14 residues. Per the germline V gene, CDR1 is SNHLY and CDR2 is FYNNEI. The ends were cut back, 4 bases at V and 3 bases at J, with 10 bases in the middle. CDR3 nucleotide sequence: TGTGCCAGCAGTGCGAACAGGAACAATCAGCCCCAGCATTTT. It is translated as CASSANRNNQPQHF.

V usage is TRBV11-2 and J usage is TRBJ2-2, with D perhaps TRBD2 (6 bases). CDR1 SGHAT and CDR2 FQNNGV come from the germline V gene. V gave up 5 bases and J gave up 5 bases, with 15 bases separating them. The CDR3 covers 15 residues. In DNA, the CDR3 is TGTGCCAGCAGCGTAGCCGCAGGACTAACCGGGGAGCTGTTTTTT. Translating gives CASSVAAGLTGELFF.

The chain employs TRBV21-1 and TRBJ1-2; the D call of TRBD1 is as the table states it, not checked on the DNA. TRBV21-1 is listed as a pseudogene. CDR3 length: 16 residues. Written as DNA, the CDR3 is TGTGCCAGCACCCCTAGAAGGGGCAGCTTTAACTATGGCTACACCTTC. Its protein product is CASTPRRGSFNYGYTF.

The chain combines TRBV9 with TRBJ2-5, with D perhaps matching TRBD2 (5 bases). The V end was cut by 0 bases, the J end by 1 base, with 7 bases between. CDR1 SGDLS and CDR2 YYNGEE come from the germline V gene. CDR3 length: 14 residues. CDR3 nucleotide sequence: TGTGCCAGCAGCGTAGCGGGATTCCAAGAGACCCAGTACTTC. Translated: CASSVAGFQETQYF.

CDR3: CASSSLGQGLYEQYF. The CDR3 DNA is TGTGCCAGCAGCTCCTTGGGACAGGGGTTATACGAGCAGTACTTC. V is TRBV11-2 and J is TRBJ2-7; the match to TRBD1 covers 10 bases. Germline V CDR1 and CDR2: SGHAT, FQNNGV. This CDR3 is 15 amino acids long. The junction had 7 bases not matched to a gene; V was cut back by 4 bases and J by 4 bases.

The CDR3 spells CASNPTAGGYNEQFF. In nucleotides, the CDR3 is TGTGCCAGTAACCCCACGGCGGGAGGGTACAATGAGCAGTTCTTC. The gene calls are TRBV19 and TRBJ2-1; 9 positions agree with TRBD2. With V trimmed by 7 bases and J by 4 bases, 8 bases remained unmatched. CDR3 length equals 15 residues. The germline gives CDR1 LNHDA, CDR2 SQIVND (reference sequence).

The rearrangement uses TRBV20-1 and TRBJ2-5; D perhaps matches TRBD2 (5 bases). Per germline, CDR1 DFQATT and CDR2 SNEGSKA (reference sequence). The length of the CDR3 is 13 residues. Between the trimmed V and J ends, which lost 3 bases and 3 bases, there was a span of 11 bases. CDR3 DNA sequence: TGCAGTGCTAGTCCCTCCGGGGAAGAGACCCAGTACTTC. Encoded protein: CSASPSGEETQYF.

This clone turned up a few times. The chain is built from TRBV27 and TRBJ1-5; D is unresolved. V lost 3 bases, J lost 6 bases, and 9 bases lay in between. The CDR3 contains 13 residues. Germline CDR1 reads MNHEY; CDR2 reads SMNVEV (reference sequence). This CDR3 reads CASSLEWSQPQHF. The CDR3 nucleotides read TGTGCCAGCAGTTTGGAATGGAGTCAGCCCCAGCATTTT.

The chain uses TRBV19 and TRBJ1-4; 7 nucleotides match TRBD1. Germline CDR1 and CDR2: LNHDA and SQIVND (reference sequence). This CDR3 spans 15 amino acids. V lost 5 bases and J lost 5; bases outside the gene matches: 8. The CDR3 here is CASSPGTAANEKLFF. The CDR3, as DNA: TGTGCCAGTAGTCCCGGGACAGCCGCCAATGAAAAACTGTTTTTT.

The chain uses TRBV19 and TRBJ2-3, with 7 bases fitting TRBD2. The germline CDR1 and CDR2 sequences are LNHDA and SQIVND (reference sequence). The CDR3 length is 13 residues. Losses at the gene ends were 5 bases for V and 4 bases for J; bases not matched to a gene: 3. CDR3 loop: CASSLGRADTQYF. In DNA form, the CDR3 reads TGTGCCAGTAGTTTAGGGAGGGCAGATACGCAGTATTTT. Together with reference TRBV19 and TRBJ2-3, the CDR3 gives the full variable domain: DGGITQSPKYLFRKEGQNVTLSCEQNLNHDAMYWYRQDPGQGLRLIYYSQIVNDFQKGDIAEGYSVSREKKESFPLTVTSAQKNPTAFYLCASSLGRADTQYFGPGTRLTVL.

The J gene is TRBJ2-7, the V gene TRBV29-1; maybe TRBD2 (5 bases). Trimming shortened V by 4 bases and J by 3 bases, and 16 bases separated the two germline ends. In germline, CDR1 is SQVTM, CDR2 ANQGSEA. This CDR3 region has 14 residues. Written as DNA, the CDR3 is TGCAGCGTTGGGGTTTTAGCGCTGAACTACGAGCAGTACTTC. Encoded protein: CSVGVLALNYEQYF.

The chain has TRBV21-1 and TRBJ2-4; TRBD1, as called in the table, went unchecked against the DNA. TRBV21-1 is a pseudogene locus. The CDR3 is 11 residues long. Here the CDR3 reads CASSNRDIQYF. CDR3 nucleotides: TGTGCCAGCAGCAACAGGGACATTCAGTACTTC.

The chain joins TRBV11-3 to TRBJ2-5; 9 bases agree with TRBD1. This CDR3 region has 15 residues. The V gene end was trimmed by 5 bases and the J gene end by 4 bases; junction bases not matched to a gene: 8. Germline CDR1 is SGHNT and CDR2 is YENEEA. The DNA of the CDR3 is TGTGCCAGCAGCCTGAGGGGACAGGGACCAGAGACCCAGTACTTC. This translates into CASSLRGQGPETQYF.

The chain uses TRBV9 and TRBJ2-7; 7 bases are shared with TRBD2. Germline V CDR1 and CDR2: SGDLS, YYNGEE. This CDR3 is 15 amino acids long. Trimming at V came to 0 bases and at J to 2 bases, leaving 5 bases not matched to a gene. The CDR3 reads CASSVGASGAYEQYF. In DNA, the CDR3 is TGTGCCAGCAGCGTAGGGGCTAGCGGAGCCTACGAGCAGTACTTC. Full variable domain (remainder filled in from reference TRBV9 and TRBJ2-7): DSGVTQTPKHLITATGQRVTLRCSPRSGDLSVYWYQQSLDQGLQFLIQYYNGEERAKGNILERFSAQQFPDLHSELNLSSLELGDSALYFCASSVGASGAYEQYFGPGTRLTVT.

CDR3 bases: TGTGCTAGTGGTTGGGGGGACGACCGTTCCTACGAGCAGTACTTC. It encodes CASGWGDDRSYEQYF. V usage is TRBV12-5 and J usage is TRBJ2-7; perhaps TRBD2 as D (6 bases). The CDR3 is 15 residues long. CDR1 LGHNT and CDR2 FRNRAP come from the germline V gene. V was cut by 4 bases and J by 1 base, with 14 bases left in between.